Listed here are 18 T cell receptor beta chains from one sample, sequenced in a study of CD8+CD57+ T cells in acquired aplastic anemia. Template material for TCR beta VDJ and CDR3 profiling consisted of genomic DNA. TCRdb re-called the reads through MiXCR, storing one row per CDR3 protein. This table has under 200,000 distinct CDR3 sequences, approximately 43% appearing once. Sequenced input: sorted CD4+, CD8+, or CD8+CD57+ T cells (not recorded which) from PBMCs. The receptors originated from a human donor in good health.

This clonotype showed up many times. This chain joins TRBV7-9 and TRBJ2-5; the D gene is possibly TRBD2 (6 bases). From germline, CDR1 is SEHNR and CDR2 FQNEAQ (reference sequence). Trimming took off 9 bases at V and 7 bases at J, with 12 bases between the two ends. This CDR3 spans 11 amino acids. CDR3 in amino acids: CARGLNGTQYF. The CDR3, as DNA: TGTGCCAGGGGACTCAATGGGACCCAGTACTTC.

This clonotype was recorded only once. The gene calls are TRBV24-1 and TRBJ1-2, with D perhaps TRBD1 (6 bases). CDR1 is KGHDR, CDR2 SFDVKD, per germline. CDR3 length equals 13 residues. With 4 bases removed from V and 6 bases from J, the gap between germline ends came to 11 bases. The CDR3 region is CATSDGQRHGYTF. The CDR3 region has the DNA TGTGCCACCAGTGACGGACAGAGGCATGGCTACACCTTC.

This chain joins TRBV20-1 and TRBJ2-7; 7 bases agree with TRBD2. Trimming cost V 6 bases and J 2 bases; bases outside gene matches: 10. The CDR3 sequence is 14 residues long. Germline V CDR1 and CDR2: DFQATT, SNEGSKA (reference sequence). CDR3 bases: TGCAGTGCCAGCCACGGGGGGACCACCTACGAGCAGTACTTC. Translated: CSASHGGTTYEQYF.

The rearrangement uses TRBV2 and TRBJ2-2; D may be TRBD1 (5 bases). V lost 4 bases and J 13 bases, leaving 13 bases between the germline ends. The CDR3 extends over 12 amino acids. Germline CDR1 and CDR2: SNHLY and FYNNEI. This CDR3 is CASSVKGLGLFF. CDR3 bases: TGTGCCAGCAGTGTCAAGGGGTTAGGGCTGTTTTTT.

This clonotype has only a few counts. A clone one base away is much larger, so this may be a read error. This rearrangement joins TRBV19 to TRBJ2-2; the D gene could be TRBD1 or TRBD2 (6 bases each). Germline values: CDR1 LNHDA, CDR2 SQIVND (reference sequence). Trimming took 5 bases from V and 7 from J, leaving 14 bases between them. This CDR3 is built from 14 residues. In DNA form, the CDR3 reads TGTGCCAGTAGTTGGGGGGCCGACATCGGGGAGCTGTTTTTT. Protein: CASSWGADIGELFF.

This clonotype was recorded many times. The chain has TRBV11-3 and TRBJ2-7, with TRBD1 identical over 7 bases. From germline, CDR1 is SGHNT and CDR2 YENEEA. The V and J ends lost 5 bases and 7 bases, in that order; junction bases with no gene match: 8. The CDR3 consists of 13 residues. DNA for the CDR3: TGTGCCAGCAGCATAGTTACAGGGGATGAGCAGTACTTC. Protein sequence: CASSIVTGDEQYF.

Points on this clonotype: Possible read error: a much larger clone is one base away. The DNA for the CDR3 is TGTGCCAGCAGCGATTCCGGGACACCTAGATACGAGCAGTACTTC. This encodes CASSDSGTPRYEQYF. V is TRBV9 and J is TRBJ2-7, with D possibly matching TRBD1 (6 bases). This CDR3 has 15 residues. The V gene's germline CDR1 is SGDLS and CDR2 YYNGEE. Trimming stripped 3 bases from V and 4 bases from J, with 17 bases between.

This clonotype has a count of ten or more. The V call is TRBV20-1, the J call TRBJ1-6; D may be TRBD1 (5 bases). Germline CDR1 DFQATT, CDR2 SNEGSKA (reference sequence). This CDR3 is built from 13 residues. V lost 3 bases, J lost 10 bases, and 13 bases lay in between. The CDR3 here is CSASFQGKSPLHF. Here the CDR3 DNA reads TGCAGTGCTAGTTTTCAGGGAAAGTCACCCCTCCACTTT.

V gene TRBV20-1 combines with J gene TRBJ2-7; D may be TRBD1 (6 bases). Trimming stripped 5 bases from V and 1 base from J, with 15 bases between. The CDR3 spans 14 residues. CDR1 and CDR2 from the germline V gene are DFQATT and SNEGSKA (reference sequence). CDR3 protein: CSAGDTGGSYEQYF. CDR3 DNA: TGCAGTGCTGGGGACACCGGAGGATCCTACGAGCAGTACTTC.

This sequence joins TRBV15 and TRBJ2-3, with 8 bases fitting TRBD2. CDR1 and CDR2 from the germline V gene are LNHNV and YYDKDF (reference sequence). This CDR3 contains 16 residues. V lost 3 bases and J lost 2; bases outside the gene matches: 7. The CDR3 loop is CATSSPVAGLTDTQYF. In nucleotides, the CDR3 is TGTGCCACCAGCAGTCCCGTAGCGGGGCTCACAGATACGCAGTATTTT.

V usage is TRBV29-1 and J usage is TRBJ2-5; D is possibly TRBD1 (6 bases). V dropped 5 bases and J dropped 5 bases, with 12 bases sitting between them. The CDR3 covers 12 residues. From germline, CDR1 is SQVTM and CDR2 ANQGSEA. CDR3 coding DNA: TGCAGCGTTCAGGCAGGGGAGGAGACCCAGTACTTC. Residues: CSVQAGEETQYF.

There are many counts of this clonotype. CDR3 residues: CATRLGNEKLFF. Written as DNA, the CDR3 is TGTGCCACCCGCCTGGGGAATGAAAAACTGTTTTTT. The chain joins TRBV2 to TRBJ1-4; D is uncertain. Trimming removed 10 bases from V and 5 bases from J, with 11 bases in between. This CDR3 region has 12 residues. Germline V lookup: CDR1 SNHLY, CDR2 FYNNEI.

This clonotype was seen only a few times. This chain joins TRBV10-1 and TRBJ2-2; 11 bases map to TRBD2. The germline V gene encodes CDR1 WNHNN and CDR2 SYGVQD (reference sequence). CDR3 length: 14 residues. Germline trimming cut 6 bases from V and 3 bases from J; bases unmatched to any gene: 0. The CDR3 region has the DNA TGCGCCAGCAGGACTAGCGGGGACACCGGGGAGCTGTTTTTT. It yields the protein CASRTSGDTGELFF.

The table lists this clonotype with many counts. This rearrangement joins TRBV9 to TRBJ2-7, with 11 bases fitting TRBD1. V lost 3 bases to trimming and J lost 2 bases; unmatched junction nucleotides: 7. Looked up from germline, CDR1 is SGDLS and CDR2 is YYNGEE. This CDR3 contains 16 residues. The CDR3 loop reads CASSAHAGQGAYEQYF. The CDR3 DNA sequence: TGTGCCAGCAGCGCCCACGCGGGACAGGGGGCCTACGAGCAGTACTTC.

The CDR3 region is CAWSGLTGGNSPLHF. The CDR3 nucleotides read TGTGCCTGGAGCGGATTGACAGGGGGGAATTCACCCCTCCACTTT. This rearrangement joins TRBV30 to TRBJ1-6, with TRBD1 identical over 9 bases. Per germline, CDR1 GTSNPN and CDR2 SVGIG (reference sequence). The CDR3 sequence is 15 residues long. Trimming cost V 3 bases and J 7 bases; bases outside gene matches: 7.

This clonotype was found many times. The genes are TRBV20-1 and TRBJ1-5, with TRBD1 matching over 7 bases. The V gene end was trimmed by 0 bases and the J gene end by 4 bases; junction bases not matched to a gene: 9. The CDR3 is made up of 16 amino acids. Germline assignment: CDR1 DFQATT and CDR2 SNEGSKA (reference sequence). The CDR3 sequence is CSARDGQEYGNQPQHF. The CDR3 DNA reads TGCAGTGCTAGAGACGGACAGGAATACGGGAATCAGCCCCAGCATTTT.

This clonotype has a count of ten or more. The V gene is TRBV6-1, the J gene TRBJ1-1, with unresolved D. From germline, CDR1 is MNHNS and CDR2 SASEGT. This CDR3 region has 15 residues. V was trimmed by 7 bases and J by 0 bases, leaving 15 bases between them. CDR3 DNA: TGTGCCAGCACCCCCCAAGTAGCCTTGAACACTGAAGCTTTCTTT. Amino acid sequence: CASTPQVALNTEAFF.

In regard to this clonotype: A clone one base away is much larger, so this may be a read error. The CDR3 ends on some other residue instead of the conserved phenylalanine or tryptophan, so this is likely a read error. V and J are TRBV20-1 and TRBJ2-3; 16 nucleotides match TRBD2. With 6 bases clipped from V and 6 bases from J, the junction kept 6 bases outside the gene matches. The CDR3 sequence is 15 residues long. Germline V gives CDR1 DFQATT, CDR2 SNEGSKA (reference sequence). CDR3 amino acids: CSAGTSGGGLDTQYL. The CDR3 DNA reads TGCAGTGCCGGGACTAGCGGGGGGGGTCTTGATACGCAGTATCTT.